This TCR beta chain appears in the sequencing data of a study of T cells in localized non-small cell lung cancer. Worth noting for this clone: Its antigen is as yet unknown.

Generated by immunoSEQ multiplex PCR, the TCRdb table keeps only in-frame clones and is missing some. This sample has roughly 11,000 clones; around 30% occur once, and the top ten carry 5.2%. Study-wide results and caveats: Adjacent lung had a median approximately 57 of the 100 largest tumor clones. Longer overall survival was linked to higher blood T cell density. Peak T cell clonality was found in uninvolved adjacent lung, exceeding tumor. Since sequencing was restricted to only one region of the tumor, intratumor heterogeneity remains a possibility.

In germline, CDR1 is SGHRS, CDR2 YFSETQ. V lost 0 bases and J lost 7; bases outside the gene matches: 15. CDR3 length: 18 residues. The sequence derives from a man between 40 and 70 years old with stage I lung adenocarcinoma. The rearrangement joins TRBV5-1 to TRBJ2-1; 8 nucleotides agree with TRBD1. The sequencing here drew on lung tumor tissue, taken before any cancer treatment. The DNA for the CDR3 is TGCGCCAGCAGCTTGGAATCAGGGGGCGGATACCTTCCTAATGAGCAGTTCTTC. It translates to CASSLESGGGYLPNEQFF. Full variable domain (remainder filled in from reference TRBV5-1 and TRBJ2-1): KAGVTQTPRYLIKTRGQQVTLSCSPISGHRSVSWYQQTPGQGLQFLFEYFSETQRNKGNFPGRFSGRQFSNSRSEMNVSTLELGDSALYLCASSLESGGGYLPNEQFFGPGTRLTVL.